The 30 T cell receptor beta chains listed next were all sequenced from one sample in a study of CD8 T cells in ankylosing spondylitis. TCRdb independently ran MiXCR on the 5' RACE reads; one entry per CDR3 protein. The sample carries fewer than 250,000 distinct CDR3 sequences, roughly a tenth recorded once. Sequenced input: blood, either unsorted or a sorted T cell fraction (not recorded which). These receptor sequences come from a male donor with ankylosing spondylitis or in good health (not recorded which).

This clonotype was recorded at least ten times. The chain couples TRBV5-1 to TRBJ2-1, with 9 bases fitting TRBD2. This CDR3 comprises 15 residues. J lost 10 bases, V lost 1 base, and 9 bases had no gene match. In germline, CDR1 is SGHRS, CDR2 YFSETQ. CDR3 region: CASSLRPSGDREQFF. The CDR3 DNA reads as TGCGCCAGCAGCTTGAGGCCTAGCGGGGACCGAGAGCAGTTCTTC.

This clonotype was seen at least ten times. The chain recombines TRBV2 with TRBJ2-7; D may be TRBD1 or TRBD2 (5 bases each). The CDR3 covers 14 residues. V was clipped by 7 bases and J by 5 bases, with 18 bases between them. The germline V gene encodes CDR1 SNHLY and CDR2 FYNNEI. CDR3 nucleotides: TGTGCCAGCAACGGGGCGGCCCTAAGGCACGAGCAGTACTTC. As protein: CASNGAALRHEQYF.

This chain uses TRBV6-5 with TRBJ1-2; D is perhaps TRBD1 (5 bases). The CDR3 consists of 13 residues. Deletions cut 7 bases from V and 8 bases from J, with 17 bases between. Germline assignment: CDR1 MNHEY and CDR2 SVGAGI. This CDR3 reads CASISQGVSGYTF. The CDR3 nucleotides are TGTGCCAGCATTTCCCAGGGCGTCTCCGGCTACACCTTC.

This clonotype was observed at least ten times. This chain links TRBV7-9 with TRBJ2-2; 7 bases are shared with TRBD1. The CDR3 is 13 residues long. Germline V lookup: CDR1 SEHNR, CDR2 FQNEAQ (reference sequence). Trimming took 3 bases from V and 7 from J; bases not matched to a gene: 2. The CDR3 coding sequence is TGTGCCAGCAGCTTTCAGGGGGACGGGGAGCTGTTTTTT. Protein sequence: CASSFQGDGELFF.

This clonotype has ten or more counts. V is TRBV7-2 and J is TRBJ2-7; 11 bases fit TRBD1. Per germline, CDR1 SGHTA and CDR2 FQGNSA. V dropped 2 bases and J dropped 3; count of bases not matched to a gene: 6. The CDR3 covers 16 residues. The CDR3 nucleotides read TGTGCCAGCAGCTTATTCGGACAGGGGGCTATCTACGAGCAGTACTTC. This gives the protein CASSLFGQGAIYEQYF.

This clonotype appeared many times. This chain joins TRBV5-1 and TRBJ1-1; D perhaps matches TRBD1 (5 bases). This CDR3 contains 13 residues. V was shortened by 5 bases and J by 4 bases, with 12 bases between the two germline ends. From germline, CDR1 is SGHRS and CDR2 YFSETQ. The CDR3 reads CASSSRQSTEAFF. The DNA of the CDR3 is TGCGCCAGCAGTTCCCGACAGAGCACTGAAGCTTTCTTT.

J is TRBJ2-5 and V is TRBV7-9; D is perhaps TRBD2 (5 bases). This CDR3 is 11 amino acids long. Germline loops: CDR1 SEHNR, CDR2 FQNEAQ (reference sequence). Trimming removed 6 bases from V and 7 bases from J, with 9 bases in between. CDR3: CASRGAGTQYF. The CDR3 DNA sequence: TGTGCCAGCAGGGGAGCAGGGACCCAGTACTTC.

In its sample, this clonotype was seen many times. The V gene is TRBV10-3, the J gene TRBJ1-5; no reliable D call. Per the germline V gene, CDR1 is ENHRY and CDR2 is SYGVKD. Trimming left V 10 bases short and J 3 bases short, with 13 bases between. The length of the CDR3 is 13 residues. The CDR3 coding sequence is TGTGCCAGCGGTGGCCCCCCCAATCAGCCCCAGCATTTT. Translated: CASGGPPNQPQHF.

This clonotype showed up many times. The chain carries TRBV6-2 or TRBV6-3 and TRBJ2-7; D gene uncertain. The V gene's germline CDR1 is MNHEY and CDR2 SVGEGT. CDR3 length: 13 residues. V lost 2 bases and J 2 bases, leaving 7 bases between the germline ends. The CDR3 coding sequence is TGTGCCAGCAGTTACGCGAAGGCCTACGAGCAGTACTTC. Translation: CASSYAKAYEQYF.

The table lists this clonotype with many counts. The chain combines TRBV7-2 with TRBJ1-1; D perhaps matches TRBD1 (5 bases). Germline V lookup: CDR1 SGHTA, CDR2 FQGNSA. The germline V and J ends were trimmed by 5 bases and 13 bases, with 20 bases remaining between them. The CDR3 extends over 13 amino acids. CDR3 residues: CASSASDKEFGFF. CDR3 nucleotides: TGTGCCAGCAGCGCCTCGGACAAGGAGTTCGGTTTCTTT.

There are many counts of this clonotype. The chain carries TRBV5-1 and TRBJ2-3; D unresolved. Looked up from germline, CDR1 is SGHRS and CDR2 is YFSETQ. V lost 6 bases and J lost 5, with 16 bases in between. This CDR3 comprises 14 residues. The CDR3 protein is CASTHFDGVDTQYF. The CDR3 region has the DNA TGCGCCAGCACCCACTTCGACGGTGTAGATACGCAGTATTTT.

The sample holds a few counts of this clonotype. The V and J genes are TRBV5-1 and TRBJ2-5; TRBD1 might be the D (6 bases). With 1 base removed from V and 5 bases from J, the gap between germline ends came to 9 bases. The germline V gene has CDR1 SGHRS and CDR2 YFSETQ. The CDR3 is 13 residues long. CDR3: CASSLLQGETQYF. The CDR3 DNA follows: TGCGCCAGCAGCTTGTTACAGGGCGAGACCCAGTACTTC. Based on the CDR3 plus reference TRBV5-1 and TRBJ2-5, the full variable domain is KAGVTQTPRYLIKTRGQQVTLSCSPISGHRSVSWYQQTPGQGLQFLFEYFSETQRNKGNFPGRFSGRQFSNSRSEMNVSTLELGDSALYLCASSLLQGETQYFGPGTRLLVL.

The chain is built from TRBV2 and TRBJ2-1, with 9 bases that match TRBD1. CDR3 length: 13 residues. Germline values: CDR1 SNHLY, CDR2 FYNNEI. V lost 6 bases and J lost 6; bases outside the gene matches: 3. CDR3 nucleotides: TGTGCCAGCAGGGACAGGGGAAGCAATGAGCAGTTCTTC. Translation: CASRDRGSNEQFF.

This clonotype was seen at least ten times. The chain uses TRBV12-3 or TRBV12-4 and TRBJ1-1; D gene ambiguous. The CDR3 is 11 residues long. V was pared by 3 bases and J by 11 bases, with 10 bases between. The CDR3 DNA is TGTGCCAGCAGTTTCTCCCACGGGGCTTTCTTT. This encodes CASSFSHGAFF.

The sample holds many counts of this clonotype. V usage is TRBV6-2 or TRBV6-3 and J usage is TRBJ1-5; weak D call: TRBD1 (6 bases). Trimming removed 4 bases from V and 3 bases from J, with 16 bases in between. In germline, CDR1 is MNHEY, CDR2 SVGEGT. The CDR3 contains 16 residues. The CDR3 region is CASSFPRGSDNQPQHF. The CDR3 coding sequence is TGTGCCAGCAGTTTCCCCAGGGGTTCCGACAATCAGCCCCAGCATTTT.

This clonotype was seen at least ten times. The chain joins TRBV29-1 to TRBJ1-2; D gene unclear. Trimming left V 0 bases short and J 6 bases short, with 8 bases between. The CDR3 extends over 12 amino acids. Germline V CDR1 and CDR2: SQVTM, ANQGSEA. The CDR3: CSVEDQTHGYTF. As DNA, the CDR3 is TGCAGCGTTGAAGATCAAACCCATGGCTACACCTTC.

This clonotype was detected many times. The genes are TRBV20-1 and TRBJ2-7; the match to TRBD2 covers 16 bases. The germline gives CDR1 DFQATT, CDR2 SNEGSKA (reference sequence). The CDR3 contains 14 residues. The CDR3 coding sequence is TGCAGGAAGGGACTAGCGGGAGGGTCCAACGAGCAGTACTTC. Encoded protein: CRKGLAGGSNEQYF.

This clonotype has at least ten counts. V and J are TRBV20-1 and TRBJ1-1; no firm D call. Germline assignment: CDR1 DFQATT and CDR2 SNEGSKA (reference sequence). Trimming stripped 5 bases from V and 2 bases from J, with 12 bases between. This CDR3 has 13 residues. The CDR3 nucleotides are TGCAGTGCTTGGGCAGGTCCAAACACTGAAGCTTTCTTT. It specifies CSAWAGPNTEAFF.

This clonotype was recorded at least ten times. The chain is built from TRBV20-1 and TRBJ2-7; D is possibly TRBD1 (6 bases). The CDR3 consists of 14 residues. Germline loops: CDR1 DFQATT, CDR2 SNEGSKA (reference sequence). V lost 6 bases to trimming and J lost 0 bases, with 15 bases between them. The DNA of the CDR3 is TGCAGTGCGGCCGGGACACCGACCTCCTACGAGCAGTACTTC. This encodes CSAAGTPTSYEQYF.

The V call is TRBV7-9, the J call TRBJ2-3, with 7 bases matching TRBD2. The J segment lost 3 bases and the V segment lost 5 bases, leaving 8 bases of the junction unmatched. Germline V gene lookup returns CDR1 SEHNR and CDR2 FQNEAQ (reference sequence). The CDR3 has 15 residues. DNA of the CDR3: TGTGCCAGCAGCGTTACGGGAGCGGGGACAGATACGCAGTATTTT. This sequence encodes CASSVTGAGTDTQYF.

This clonotype was seen at least ten times. The V gene is TRBV10-3, the J gene TRBJ2-5, with 8 bases lining up with TRBD2. The CDR3 loop spans 14 amino acids. The germline CDR1 and CDR2 sequences are ENHRY and SYGVKD. V lost 2 bases to trimming and J lost 4 bases; unmatched junction nucleotides: 3. The CDR3 region is CAISEKRELETQYF. For the CDR3, the DNA is TGTGCCATCAGTGAGAAGCGGGAGTTAGAGACCCAGTACTTC.

The gene calls are TRBV15 and TRBJ1-2, with D perhaps TRBD1 (6 bases). V lost 6 bases to trimming and J lost 4 bases, with 12 bases between them. In germline, CDR1 is LNHNV, CDR2 YYDKDF (reference sequence). The CDR3 covers 13 residues. DNA of the CDR3: TGTGCCACCAGGGGCAGGGGCAGCTATGGCTACACCTTC. Translated, it gives CATRGRGSYGYTF.

This clonotype was detected only a few times. The chain employs TRBV5-1 and TRBJ2-7, with 12 bases identical to TRBD2. Trimming took 1 base from V and 5 from J; bases not matched to a gene: 1. The CDR3 runs 14 residues. Germline CDR1 reads SGHRS; CDR2 reads YFSETQ. In DNA, the CDR3 is TGCGCCAGCAGCTTGTCTAGCGGGAGGGACGAGCAGTACTTC. Translated: CASSLSSGRDEQYF.

This clonotype was seen repeatedly, ten times or more. V gene TRBV7-9 combines with J gene TRBJ2-3, with 7 bases aligning to TRBD1. Germline CDR1 is SEHNR and CDR2 is FQNEAQ (reference sequence). There are 15 residues in the CDR3. Trimming took 3 bases from V and 4 from J; bases not matched to a gene: 7. The CDR3, as DNA: TGTGCCAGCAGCTTTGGGACAGTCGTCTCAGATACGCAGTATTTT. Translating it yields CASSFGTVVSDTQYF.

This clonotype has ten or more counts. The CDR3 DNA is TGTGCCAGCAGCTTAGTGACAGGGCTGTCTTTCTTT. It yields the protein CASSLVTGLSFF. This chain joins TRBV11-3 and TRBJ1-1, with 7 bases fitting TRBD1. Unmatched junction bases numbered 5, after V lost 1 base and J lost 12 bases. Per the germline V gene, CDR1 is SGHNT and CDR2 is YENEEA. The CDR3 is 12 residues long.

This clonotype was observed many times. The J gene is TRBJ2-3, the V gene TRBV5-1; perhaps TRBD1 as D (6 bases). Trimming shortened V by 3 bases and J by 2 bases, and 10 bases separated the two germline ends. From germline, CDR1 is SGHRS and CDR2 YFSETQ. The CDR3 has 14 amino acids. The CDR3 nucleotides are TGCGCCAGCAGCTACGGACAGAACACAGATACGCAGTATTTT. Translation gives CASSYGQNTDTQYF.

The rearrangement joins TRBV7-2 to TRBJ2-3; D remains unclear. The V and J ends lost 7 bases and 4 bases respectively, with 12 bases between them. Per the germline V gene, CDR1 is SGHTA and CDR2 is FQGNSA. This CDR3 comprises 13 residues. This CDR3 is CASTVSRADTQYF. As DNA, the CDR3 is TGTGCCAGCACCGTCTCAAGGGCAGATACGCAGTATTTT. Filled out from reference TRBV7-2 and TRBJ2-3, the complete variable domain reads GAGVSQSPSNKVTEKGKDVELRCDPISGHTALYWYRQSLGQGLEFLIYFQGNSAPDKSGLPSDRFSAERTGGSVSTLTIQRTQQEDSAVYLCASTVSRADTQYFGPGTRLTVL.

There are a few counts of this clonotype. CDR3 region: CASSLDPVGQDYTDTQYF. The DNA for the CDR3 is TGCGCCAGCAGCTTGGATCCCGTCGGACAGGATTACACAGATACGCAGTATTTT. This chain uses TRBV5-1 with TRBJ2-3, with 7 positions matching TRBD1. V dropped 0 bases and J dropped 2; count of bases not matched to a gene: 12. The CDR3 covers 18 residues. Germline CDR1 is SGHRS and CDR2 is YFSETQ.

In its sample, this clonotype was seen many times. The chain carries TRBV4-1 and TRBJ2-7; D may be TRBD2 (5 bases). The CDR3 has 16 residues. Germline V gives CDR1 MGHRA, CDR2 YSYEKL. V lost 0 bases and J lost 7, with 19 bases in between. The CDR3 loop is CASSQDPLTVGSEQYF. CDR3 in DNA: TGCGCCAGCAGCCAAGATCCCCTCACTGTAGGGAGTGAGCAGTACTTC.

This clonotype was counted a few times. V is TRBV20-1 and J is TRBJ1-6; D not resolved. CDR1 and CDR2 from the germline V gene are DFQATT and SNEGSKA (reference sequence). The CDR3 runs to 17 residues. Trimming left V 1 base short and J 0 bases short, with 13 bases between. CDR3 sequence (DNA): TGCAGTGCTAGAGGTCAGGAGCTAAGCTCCTATAATTCACCCCTCCACTTT. Amino acid sequence: CSARGQELSSYNSPLHF.